The source of this T cell receptor (beta chain) is a study of T-cell memory formation after mild COVID-19. The overall study: Clustering of TCRs was largely donor specific. Whole-study results and caveats: Clones that contracted from day 15 to 85 had balanced CD4/CD8; later expanders were CD4+ biased. The CD4+ clones that contracted clustered mainly within CM and EM, and the CD8+ clones concentrated in EMRA.

Sample barcodes and UMIs were carried by the TCR alpha and TCR beta cDNA libraries that 5'RACE generated with constant-segment primers. TCRdb re-called the 5' RACE reads with MiXCR, one entry per CDR3 protein. The table includes hundreds of thousands of distinct CDR3 sequences, more than 15% detected once. The CDR3 sequence is 13 residues long. V gave up 6 bases and J gave up 3 bases; unmatched junction bases: 6. Germline CDR1 reads DFQATT; CDR2 reads SNEGSKA (reference sequence). The sample holds a few counts of this clonotype. Antigen: not known. The receptor comes from a man in his late teens or twenties who had mild COVID-19 (a few samples of this study predate the infection). Cell type and time point are not known. Sequenced input: PBMCs or a T cell subset sorted from them (not recorded which). The rearrangement links TRBV20-1 to TRBJ2-7; 9 bases map to TRBD1. The CDR3, as DNA: TGCAGTGCCCTGGACAGGGGAATCTACGAGCAGTACTTC. Amino acid sequence: CSALDRGIYEQYF.